A selection of T cell receptor beta chains follows, all from one sample in a study of T-cell memory formation after mild COVID-19. TCRdb redid the calling of the 5' RACE reads with MiXCR, one entry per CDR3 protein. Of 500,000 to 600,000 distinct CDR3 sequences listed, roughly 18% are singletons. What was sequenced was PBMCs or a T cell subset sorted from them (not recorded which). The receptors shown here come from an adult woman who had mild COVID-19 (a few samples of this study predate the infection). Cell type and time point are not known. Each CDR3 is given with its conserved first and last residue. The order of the fields is D gene, V gene, J gene, clone size, CDR3 DNA, CDR3 protein. D genes are given only for firm matches. Size is omitted from some rows. Given values are once, few, many or a class for expanded clones.

-	TRBV5-5	TRBJ1-5	few	TGTGCCAGCAGCTTGTCGCACGGTAGCAATCAGCCCCAGCATTTT	CASSLSHGSNQPQHF
-	TRBV5-5	TRBJ2-1	-	TGTGCCAGCAGCTTGGAAGGGGCGGTTACCTACAATGAGCAGTTCTTC	CASSLEGAVTYNEQFF
TRBD2	TRBV19	TRBJ2-2	once	TGTGCCAGTAGTATAACTAGCGGGGGGAACACCGGGGAGCTGTTTTTT	CASSITSGGNTGELFF
TRBD1	TRBV7-9	TRBJ1-2	many	TGTGCCAGCAGCTTAGTCGGGACAGACCGCTATGGCTACACCTTC	CASSLVGTDRYGYTF
-	TRBV7-9	TRBJ2-7	-	TGTGCCAGCAGGTCGGGGATGGGGGAGCAGTACTTC	CASRSGMGEQYF
TRBD1	TRBV7-2	TRBJ2-3	-	TGTTCCAGCAGGGCCGGGACAGGGATGCCAGATACGCAGTATTTT	CSSRAGTGMPDTQYF
TRBD1	TRBV12-3/TRBV12-4	TRBJ2-6	few	TGTGCCAGCAGTAACGACAGGGGTACTGGGGCCAACGTCCTGACTTTC	CASSNDRGTGANVLTF
TRBD2	TRBV9	TRBJ2-1	-	TGTGCCAGCAGCACTCGACTAGCGGGCCTTCGAAACCCCGGGGATGAGCAGTTCTTC	CASSTRLAGLRNPGDEQFF
TRBD1	TRBV24-1	TRBJ2-2	-	TGTGCCACCAACGGAAGCGACAGGGCGAACACCGGGGAGCTGTTTTTT	CATNGSDRANTGELFF
TRBD1	TRBV12-3/TRBV12-4	TRBJ2-1	-	TGTGCCAGCAGTCCCCTACAGGGGATGCACTGCAATGAGCAGTTCTTC	CASSPLQGMHCNEQFF